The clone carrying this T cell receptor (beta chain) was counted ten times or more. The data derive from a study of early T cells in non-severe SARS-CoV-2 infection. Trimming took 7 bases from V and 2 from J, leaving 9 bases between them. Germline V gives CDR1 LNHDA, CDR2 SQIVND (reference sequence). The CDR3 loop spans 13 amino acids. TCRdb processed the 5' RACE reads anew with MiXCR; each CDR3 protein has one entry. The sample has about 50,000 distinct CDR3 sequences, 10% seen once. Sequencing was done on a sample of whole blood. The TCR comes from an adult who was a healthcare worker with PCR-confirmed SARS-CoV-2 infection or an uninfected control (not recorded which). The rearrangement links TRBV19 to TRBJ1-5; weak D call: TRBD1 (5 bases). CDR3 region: CASTDRGNQPQHF. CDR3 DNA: TGTGCCAGTACCGACAGAGGCAATCAGCCCCAGCATTTT.